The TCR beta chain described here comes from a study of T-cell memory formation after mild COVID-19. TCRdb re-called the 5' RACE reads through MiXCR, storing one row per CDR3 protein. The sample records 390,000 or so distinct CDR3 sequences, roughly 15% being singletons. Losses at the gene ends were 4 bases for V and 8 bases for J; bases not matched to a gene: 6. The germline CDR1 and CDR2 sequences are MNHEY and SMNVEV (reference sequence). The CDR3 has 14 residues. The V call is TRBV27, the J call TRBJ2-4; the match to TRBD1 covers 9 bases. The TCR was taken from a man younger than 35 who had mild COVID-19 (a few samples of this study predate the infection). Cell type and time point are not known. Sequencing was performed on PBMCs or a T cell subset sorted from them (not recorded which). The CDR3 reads CASSSSDRGHIQYF. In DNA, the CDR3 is TGTGCCAGCAGTTCGTCGGACAGGGGACACATTCAGTACTTC.